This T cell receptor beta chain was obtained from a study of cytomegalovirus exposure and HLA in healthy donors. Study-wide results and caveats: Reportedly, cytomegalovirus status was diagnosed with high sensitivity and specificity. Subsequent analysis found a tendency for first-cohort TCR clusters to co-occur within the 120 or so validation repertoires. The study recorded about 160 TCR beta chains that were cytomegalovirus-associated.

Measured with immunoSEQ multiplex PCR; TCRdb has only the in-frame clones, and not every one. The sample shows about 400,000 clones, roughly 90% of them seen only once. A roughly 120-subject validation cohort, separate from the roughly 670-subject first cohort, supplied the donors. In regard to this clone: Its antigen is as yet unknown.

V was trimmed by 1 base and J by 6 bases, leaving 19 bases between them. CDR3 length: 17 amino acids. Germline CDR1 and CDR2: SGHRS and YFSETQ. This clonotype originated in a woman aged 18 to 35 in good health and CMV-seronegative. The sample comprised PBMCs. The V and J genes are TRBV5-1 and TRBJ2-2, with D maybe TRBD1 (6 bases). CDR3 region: CASSLLIGTSSAGELFF. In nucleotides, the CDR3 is TGCGCCAGCAGCTTGCTAATCGGGACATCTTCAGCCGGGGAGCTGTTTTTT.